Presented here are 23 T cell receptor beta chains from one specimen sequenced in a study of immune characterization of retroperitoneal liposarcoma. Each CDR3 protein is one row after TCRdb ran MiXCR on the PCR reads. The sample comprises over 10,000 distinct CDR3 sequences, roughly 47% of which are singletons, and over 9% rests with the top ten. The sample comprised tumor tissue. Receptors originate from a female donor with retroperitoneal liposarcoma.

The chain is built from TRBV6-8 and TRBJ1-6; TRBD1 matches 7 bases. Trimming took 6 bases from V and 6 from J; bases not matched to a gene: 8. Germline V gives CDR1 MNHGY, CDR2 SAAAGT. The CDR3 runs to 15 residues. The CDR3 DNA follows: TGTGCCAGCAGCCGGAGGGGGGACAGTAATTCACCCCTCCACTTT. This encodes CASSRRGDSNSPLHF.

There are many counts of this clonotype. This chain links TRBV27 with TRBJ2-1; 12 nucleotides line up with TRBD2. The CDR3 has 14 residues. Germline loops: CDR1 MNHEY, CDR2 SMNVEV (reference sequence). V lost 3 bases and J lost 10; bases outside the gene matches: 4. The CDR3 loop reads CASSLTSGSYEQFF. The DNA for the CDR3 is TGTGCCAGCAGTTTGACTAGCGGGAGCTACGAGCAGTTCTTC.

The chain joins TRBV11-2 to TRBJ2-3, with D unresolved. This CDR3 comprises 14 residues. V was trimmed by 3 bases and J by 6 bases, leaving 13 bases between them. The germline CDR1 and CDR2 sequences are SGHAT and FQNNGV. The CDR3: CASSFLDPGDTQYF. CDR3 nucleotide sequence: TGTGCCAGCAGCTTTCTCGACCCCGGGGATACGCAGTATTTT.

The rearrangement joins TRBV7-6 to TRBJ1-1, with no clear D. CDR3 length equals 13 residues. In germline, CDR1 is SGHVS, CDR2 FNYEAQ. The V end lost 8 bases, the J end lost 1 base, and 11 bases lay between the germline ends. The CDR3 DNA reads TGTGCCAGCTCTCTAGACCAGAACACTGAAGCTTTCTTT. Amino acids: CASSLDQNTEAFF.

CDR3 protein: CASSLTSANEQFF. CDR3 nucleotides: TGTGCCAGCAGCTTGACTAGCGCGAATGAGCAGTTCTTC. The chain uses TRBV6-1 and TRBJ2-1, with 8 bases fitting TRBD2. Per germline, CDR1 MNHNS and CDR2 SASEGT. This CDR3 contains 13 residues. V shed 6 bases, J shed 7 bases, and the junction held 5 bases outside the gene matches.

By sample fraction, this clonotype is medium-sized. V and J are TRBV6-1 and TRBJ2-1; 7 nucleotides agree with TRBD1. Germline CDR1 and CDR2: MNHNS and SASEGT. CDR3 length: 14 residues. Trimming took 7 bases from V and 2 from J; bases not matched to a gene: 5. The CDR3 sequence: CASTRQGPYNEQFF. In DNA, the CDR3 is TGTGCCAGCACCCGACAGGGACCCTACAATGAGCAGTTCTTC.

A note on this clonotype: This could be a read error, since a much larger clone is one nucleotide away. The CDR3 loop is CASRVIAGGYEQFF. For the CDR3, the DNA is TGTGCCAGCAGGGTGATAGCGGGGGGCTACGAGCAGTTCTTC. V and J are TRBV6-1 and TRBJ2-1; TRBD2 agrees at 10 bases. Trimming cost V 6 bases and J 10 bases; bases outside gene matches: 9. The CDR3 has 14 residues. CDR1 MNHNS and CDR2 SASEGT come from the germline V gene.

Regarding this clonotype: A read error may account for a junction end that differs from germline. The chain uses TRBV7-6 and TRBJ2-1, with D possibly being TRBD1 or TRBD2 (5 bases each). The CDR3 sequence is 15 residues long. Germline V gene sequence: CDR1 SGHVS, CDR2 FNYEAQ. The CDR3 region has the DNA TGTGCTAGCAGCTTCCGACGGGGCACCTACAATGAGCAGTTCTTC. This codes for CASSFRRGTYNEQFF.

This clonotype has just a few counts. This rearrangement joins TRBV6-1 to TRBJ1-6; D is ambiguous. This CDR3 has 15 residues. The germline V gene encodes CDR1 MNHNS and CDR2 SASEGT. The V end lost 6 bases, the J end lost 6 bases, and 15 bases lay between the germline ends. The CDR3 reads CASRGIDPLNSPLHF. The DNA of the CDR3 is TGTGCCAGCAGAGGAATTGACCCCCTTAATTCACCCCTCCACTTT.

This clonotype was seen at least ten times. This chain links TRBV12-3 or TRBV12-4 with TRBJ2-1, with 9 positions matching TRBD2. The CDR3 covers 15 residues. V lost 6 bases, J lost 2 bases, and 5 bases stayed unmatched. The CDR3 nucleotides read TGTGCCAGCAGCCCGACTAGCGGAACCTACAATGAGCAGTTCTTC. Translated: CASSPTSGTYNEQFF.

This chain links TRBV12-3 or TRBV12-4 with TRBJ2-3, with D unclear. The DNA end favors TRBJ2-7, so the J call may be wrong. This CDR3 has 13 amino acids. The CDR3 region is CASSPSRVHEQYF. The CDR3 region has the DNA TGTGCCAGCAGTCCCTCTAGGGTTCATGAGCAGTACTTC.

There are a few counts of this clonotype. CDR3 sequence: CASSPGLFVETQYF. CDR3 nucleotides: TGTGCCAGCAGCCCGGGACTGTTCGTAGAGACCCAGTACTTC. The chain joins TRBV11-3 to TRBJ2-5, with D perhaps TRBD2 (6 bases). Germline CDR1 SGHNT, CDR2 YENEEA. There are 14 residues in the CDR3. V was trimmed by 5 bases and J by 4 bases, leaving 14 bases between them. The full variable domain, completed using reference TRBV11-3 and TRBJ2-5, is EAGVVQSPRYKIIEKKQPVAFWCNPISGHNTLYWYLQNLGQGPELLIRYENEEAVDDSQLPKDRFSAERLKGVDSTLKIQPAELGDSAVYLCASSPGLFVETQYFGPGTRLLVL.

The chain joins TRBV6-1 to TRBJ1-3; TRBD1 matches at 10 bases. J lost 0 bases, V lost 2 bases, and 10 bases had no gene match. The CDR3 is 19 amino acids. The germline V gene encodes CDR1 MNHNS and CDR2 SASEGT. The CDR3 DNA reads TGTGCCAGCAGTGAACAGATTCCGGGACAGGGGATCTCTGGAAACACCATATATTTT. Protein: CASSEQIPGQGISGNTIYF.

This clonotype was found a few times. The chain employs TRBV6-1 and TRBJ2-5; tentatively, D is TRBD2 (5 bases). The CDR3 totals 14 residues. Germline CDR1 and CDR2: MNHNS and SASEGT. Trimming left V 6 bases short and J 3 bases short, with 14 bases between. In nucleotides, the CDR3 is TGTGCCAGCAGCCAAGACCCCGGGGAAGAGACCCAGTACTTC. Amino acids: CASSQDPGEETQYF.

The chain links TRBV11-3 to TRBJ2-1; TRBD2 agrees at 7 bases. The CDR3 runs to 16 residues. From germline, CDR1 is SGHNT and CDR2 YENEEA. V gave up 5 bases and J gave up 0 bases; unmatched junction bases: 7. CDR3 bases: TGTGCCAGCAGCCCCCACACGGGGGGCTCCTACAATGAGCAGTTCTTC. The encoded protein is CASSPHTGGSYNEQFF.

The chain is built from TRBV10-3 and TRBJ2-1; D remains unclear. The closer fit of TRBJ2-7 to the DNA end suggests the J call may be wrong. The CDR3 has 13 amino acids. The germline V gene has CDR1 ENHRY and CDR2 SYGVKD. The CDR3 is CAISNIAIYEQYF. CDR3 sequence (DNA): TGTGCCATCAGTAATATTGCGATCTACGAGCAGTACTTC.

This clonotype is labeled large. One base away lies a much larger clone, so this may be a sequencing read error. The rearrangement joins TRBV6-6 to TRBJ2-5; D not resolved. The J call could be wrong; TRBJ2-7 is a better fit for the DNA end. Germline V lookup: CDR1 MNHNY, CDR2 SVGAGI (reference sequence). The CDR3 extends over 16 amino acids. CDR3 protein: CASSYGARLVGYEQYF. The CDR3 nucleotides read TGTGCCAGCAGTTACGGCGCAAGGCTAGTGGGCTACGAGCAGTACTTC.

The count of this clonotype is one. The J gene is TRBJ2-3, the V gene TRBV7-2; no definite D call. The DNA end lines up better with TRBJ2-1; the J call may be wrong. The length of the CDR3 is 12 residues. CDR1 is SGHTA, CDR2 FQGNSA, per germline. CDR3 bases: TGTGCCAGCAGCTTGACTCGTTACGAGCAGTTCTTC. Translated, it gives CASSLTRYEQFF.

The chain links TRBV7-3 to TRBJ2-1; 7 positions match TRBD2. This CDR3 has 15 residues. Germline V CDR1 and CDR2: SGHTA, FQGTGA. The J segment lost 4 bases and the V segment lost 3 bases, leaving 6 bases of the junction unmatched. The chain's CDR3 is CASSLDGGSYNEQFF. CDR3 DNA sequence: TGTGCCAGCAGCTTGGACGGGGGGAGTTACAATGAGCAGTTCTTC. Complete variable domain (other parts from reference TRBV7-3 and TRBJ2-1): GAGVSQTPSNKVTEKGKYVELRCDPISGHTALYWYRQSLGQGPEFLIYFQGTGAADDSGLPNDRFFAVRPEGSVSTLKIQRTERGDSAVYLCASSLDGGSYNEQFFGPGTRLTVL.

This chain connects TRBV6-5 to TRBJ2-2; D is unresolved. V dropped 4 bases and J dropped 6 bases, with 9 bases sitting between them. The CDR3 spans 13 residues. Germline V gene sequence: CDR1 MNHEY, CDR2 SVGAGI. As DNA, the CDR3 is TGTGCCAGCAGTTGGACGGACCCCGGGGAGCTGTTTTTT. Amino acids: CASSWTDPGELFF.

This clonotype was detected once. J is TRBJ2-7 and V is TRBV6-1; 13 bases are a match to TRBD2. The end of the DNA fits TRBJ2-1 better, so the J call may be wrong. This CDR3 has 15 residues. Germline V gives CDR1 MNHNS, CDR2 SASEGT. The CDR3 DNA reads as TGTGCCAGCAAATCACTAGCGGGGGGGCGGGGTGAGCAGTTCTTC. The encoded protein is CASKSLAGGRGEQFF.

Ten or more counts support this clonotype. The chain employs TRBV6-1 and TRBJ2-1, with TRBD2 matching over 15 bases. Trimming at V came to 5 bases and at J to 9 bases, leaving 5 bases not matched to a gene. The V gene's germline CDR1 is MNHNS and CDR2 SASEGT. This CDR3 has 15 amino acids. The CDR3, as DNA: TGTGCCAGCAGTTGGACTAGCGGGGGGGCCTCTGAGCAGTTCTTC. Its translation: CASSWTSGGASEQFF.

The table lists this clonotype with many counts. This chain uses TRBV7-6 with TRBJ2-6; possible D gene TRBD1, 5 bases. Deletions cut 0 bases from V and 8 bases from J, with 14 bases between. CDR1 and CDR2 (germline): SGHVS, FNYEAQ. This CDR3 has 16 residues. CDR3 residues: CASSLAAGQLTNVLTF. The CDR3 nucleotides read TGTGCCAGCAGCTTAGCGGCAGGGCAGTTGACCAACGTCCTGACTTTC. The variable domain in full, completed from reference TRBV7-6 and TRBJ2-6, reads GAGVSQSPRYKVTKRGQDVALRCDPISGHVSLYWYRQALGQGPEFLTYFNYEAQQDKSGLPNDRFSAERPEGSISTLTIQRTEQRDSAMYRCASSLAAGQLTNVLTFGAGSRLTVL.